Following are 9 T cell receptor beta chains from one sample sequenced in a study of blood T cell repertoires in COVID-19. Profiled with immunoSEQ multiplex PCR; TCRdb holds only in-frame clones, not every one. In the table there are tens of thousands of clones, 82% of which are singletons. Sequenced input: peripheral blood. These receptors were obtained from a woman aged 55-69 years with acute or convalescent COVID-19.

This clone has only a few counts. The chain employs TRBV9 and TRBJ1-1, with 8 bases identical to TRBD1. Trimming took 0 bases from V and 11 from J; bases not matched to a gene: 15. Germline CDR1 is SGDLS and CDR2 is YYNGEE. This CDR3 region has 16 residues. The CDR3 loop reads CASSVATRDRGARAFF. CDR3 DNA: TGTGCCAGCAGCGTAGCTACGAGAGACAGGGGCGCTAGGGCTTTCTTT.

This clone came up once. V usage is TRBV10-1 and J usage is TRBJ2-3, with D unresolved. The CDR3 has 12 residues. V was pared by 10 bases and J by 4 bases, with 12 bases between. Looked up from germline, CDR1 is WNHNN and CDR2 is SYGVQD (reference sequence). DNA of the CDR3: TGCGCCACCAAAACGGCGGCAGATACGCAGTATTTT. It specifies CATKTAADTQYF.

The rearrangement links TRBV7-8 to TRBJ1-1, with D unclear. Germline lookup yields CDR1 SGHVS and CDR2 FQNEAQ. Trimming stripped 3 bases from V and 7 bases from J, with 12 bases between. The CDR3 spans 13 residues. The CDR3 sequence is CASSFSPGGEAFF. CDR3 nucleotides: TGTGCCAGCAGCTTTTCCCCCGGCGGTGAAGCTTTCTTT.

The chain uses TRBV14 and TRBJ1-1, with D hard to call. V shed 2 bases and J shed 1 base, with 14 bases lying between them. Germline lookup yields CDR1 SGHDN and CDR2 FVKESK. This CDR3 is 16 amino acids long. The chain's CDR3 is CASSQRAGTGNTEAFF. The CDR3 DNA reads TGTGCCAGCAGCCAACGAGCGGGAACGGGGAACACTGAAGCTTTCTTT.

This clone was seen just once. The rearrangement joins TRBV30 to TRBJ1-2; 9 bases are a match to TRBD1. Germline loops: CDR1 GTSNPN, CDR2 SVGIG (reference sequence). The CDR3 is 15 amino acids. With V trimmed by 4 bases and J by 5 bases, 11 bases remained unmatched. This CDR3 is CAWNRGPTPKYGYTF. In nucleotides, the CDR3 is TGTGCCTGGAACAGGGGGCCCACCCCGAAGTATGGCTACACCTTC.

The rearrangement joins TRBV1 to TRBJ1-2; TRBD1, the D gene given by the table, was not confirmed from the DNA. TRBV1 is a pseudogene segment. There are 16 residues in the CDR3. CDR3 DNA: TGCACCAGCAGCCAAGCCGGGACAATAGGAAACTATGGCTACACCTTC. Its translation: CTSSQAGTIGNYGYTF.

J is TRBJ1-1 and V is TRBV7-9; D gene unclear. Germline-derived CDR1 and CDR2 are SEHNR and FQNEAQ (reference sequence). This CDR3 has 15 residues. Trimming shortened V by 5 bases and J by 3 bases, and 16 bases separated the two germline ends. CDR3 DNA sequence: TGTGCCAGCAGCCCCCTAGCGGGCAGCGACACTGAAGCTTTCTTT. Its protein product is CASSPLAGSDTEAFF.

The chain is built from TRBV7-2 and TRBJ2-2, with D perhaps matching TRBD2 (7 bases). The V and J ends lost 5 bases and 2 bases respectively, with 18 bases between them. Looked up from germline, CDR1 is SGHTA and CDR2 is FQGNSA. CDR3 length: 17 amino acids. CDR3 coding DNA: TGTGCCAGCAGCCAAGGGCCCGGCGGGGGCAACACCGGGGAGCTGTTTTTT. This sequence encodes CASSQGPGGGNTGELFF.

This clone was seen more than once but under ten times. V gene TRBV14 combines with J gene TRBJ1-4; 7 nucleotides line up with TRBD1. The ends lost 7 bases at V and 7 bases at J; junction bases unmatched: 6. The CDR3 sequence is 13 residues long. CDR1 SGHDN and CDR2 FVKESK come from the germline V gene. The CDR3 spells CASKLGGGEKLFF. The CDR3 coding sequence is TGTGCCAGCAAATTAGGGGGCGGTGAAAAACTGTTTTTT.